A single T cell receptor beta chain is shown here with its context. Its antigen is as yet unknown. This specimen belongs to a study of CD8+CD57+ T cells in acquired aplastic anemia. Overall study findings and caveats: In CD8+ cells, Simpson's diversity showed no significant difference between patients and controls. Almost 30 CD8+ CDR3 sequences occurred in both the patients and the controls.

It was genomic DNA that served as the template for profiling TCR beta VDJ and CDR3. TCRdb analysed the reads with MiXCR anew, one entry per CDR3 protein. The sample lists fewer than 200,000 distinct CDR3 sequences; around 60% were seen once. The CDR3 is 14 amino acids. Trimming removed 7 bases from V and 1 base from J; junction bases left unmatched: 6. CDR1 is SGHVS, CDR2 FQNEAQ, per germline. This chain connects TRBV7-8 to TRBJ2-7, with 8 bases identical to TRBD1. The specimen sequenced was sorted CD4+, CD8+, or CD8+CD57+ T cells (not recorded which) from PBMCs. This clonotype originated in a human donor in good health. The CDR3 DNA is TGTGCCAGCACAATGGGACAGGAATCCTACGAGCAGTACTTC. Protein product: CASTMGQESYEQYF. Full variable domain (rest looked up from reference TRBV7-8 and TRBJ2-7): GAGVSQSPRYKVAKRGQDVALRCDPISGHVSLFWYQQALGQGPEFLTYFQNEAQLDKSGLPSDRFFAERPEGSVSTLKIQRTQQEDSAVYLCASTMGQESYEQYFGPGTRLTVT.